This T cell receptor beta chain was recovered during a study of early T cells in non-severe SARS-CoV-2 infection. The table lists this clonotype with many counts. V dropped 6 bases and J dropped 1; count of bases not matched to a gene: 4. Per germline, CDR1 SNHLY and CDR2 FYNNEI. The CDR3 length is 16 residues. Attachment of unique molecular identifiers to individual cDNA molecules was performed. Each CDR3 protein is one row after TCRdb ran MiXCR on the 5' RACE reads. Of tens of thousands of distinct CDR3 sequences in the sample, 9.5% to 15% were seen once. This sequence joins TRBV2 and TRBJ2-5; the match to TRBD2 covers 14 bases. The specimen sequenced was whole blood. This TCR came from an adult who was a healthcare worker with PCR-confirmed SARS-CoV-2 infection or an uninfected control (not recorded which). CDR3 residues: CASRLGTSGGQETQYF. The CDR3, as DNA: TGTGCCAGCAGACTAGGGACTAGCGGGGGCCAAGAGACCCAGTACTTC.